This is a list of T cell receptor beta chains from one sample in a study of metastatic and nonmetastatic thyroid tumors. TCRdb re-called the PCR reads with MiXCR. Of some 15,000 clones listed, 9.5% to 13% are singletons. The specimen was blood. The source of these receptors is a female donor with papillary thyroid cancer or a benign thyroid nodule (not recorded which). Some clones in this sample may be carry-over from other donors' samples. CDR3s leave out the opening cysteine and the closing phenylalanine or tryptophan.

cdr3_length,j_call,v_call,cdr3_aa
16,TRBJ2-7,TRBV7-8,ASSFTGTSGSSAYEQY
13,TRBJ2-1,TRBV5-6,ASSFGLIAYNEQF
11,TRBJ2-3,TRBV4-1,ASSHGCSDTQY
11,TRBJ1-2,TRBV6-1,ASSGTGWDGYT
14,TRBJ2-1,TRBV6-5,ASRGTSGGSYNEQF
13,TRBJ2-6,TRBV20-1,SARLTDSGANVLT
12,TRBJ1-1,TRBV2,ASTWEGTNTEAF
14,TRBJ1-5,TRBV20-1,SVWEGRLGSNQPQH
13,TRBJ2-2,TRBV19,ASNLAGGGTGELF
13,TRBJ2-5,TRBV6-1,AGHQRGSHQETQY
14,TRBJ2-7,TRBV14,ASSQFPGQLDYEQY
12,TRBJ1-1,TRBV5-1,ASSKLTGSTEAF
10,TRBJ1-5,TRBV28,ASILSDQPQH
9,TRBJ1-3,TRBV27,ATRQGNTIY
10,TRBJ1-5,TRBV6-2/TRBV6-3,ASSYVQTTQH
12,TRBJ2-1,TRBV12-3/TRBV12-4,ASRKGQTTGEQF
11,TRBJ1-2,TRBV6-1,ASSQGGNYGYT
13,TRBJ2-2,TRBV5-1,ASSQSLQGSGELF
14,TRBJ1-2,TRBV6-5,AGSYIDRAGSYGYT
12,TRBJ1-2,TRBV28,ASSPPGHHYGYT
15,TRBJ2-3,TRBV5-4,ASSLFLAAGGADTQY
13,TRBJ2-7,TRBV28,ASSFRTSGSKKQY
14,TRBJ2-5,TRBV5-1,ASRLDGTRDSETQY
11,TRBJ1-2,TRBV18,ASSRQGDYGYT
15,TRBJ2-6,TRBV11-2,ASSLVPGNSGANVLT
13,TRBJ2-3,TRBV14,ASSPLGEGLDTQY
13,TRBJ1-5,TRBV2,ASSGATGANQPQH
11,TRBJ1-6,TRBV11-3,ASSGGINSPLH
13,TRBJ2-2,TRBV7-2,ASSLVAANTGELF
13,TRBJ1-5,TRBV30,AWSLDRAVTQPQH
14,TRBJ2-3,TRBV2,ASSDFLAGDTDTQY
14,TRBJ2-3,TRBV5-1,TSSSGLANTGDTQY
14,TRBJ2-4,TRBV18,ASSPPMGSAKNIQY
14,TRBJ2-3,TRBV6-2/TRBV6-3,ASSSAGGGKTDTQY
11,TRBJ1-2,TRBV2,ASSDLSNYGYT
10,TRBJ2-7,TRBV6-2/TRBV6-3,ASSPLAYEQY
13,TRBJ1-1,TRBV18,ASSPAWGKNTEAF
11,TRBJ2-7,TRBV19,ASRDGSSYEQY